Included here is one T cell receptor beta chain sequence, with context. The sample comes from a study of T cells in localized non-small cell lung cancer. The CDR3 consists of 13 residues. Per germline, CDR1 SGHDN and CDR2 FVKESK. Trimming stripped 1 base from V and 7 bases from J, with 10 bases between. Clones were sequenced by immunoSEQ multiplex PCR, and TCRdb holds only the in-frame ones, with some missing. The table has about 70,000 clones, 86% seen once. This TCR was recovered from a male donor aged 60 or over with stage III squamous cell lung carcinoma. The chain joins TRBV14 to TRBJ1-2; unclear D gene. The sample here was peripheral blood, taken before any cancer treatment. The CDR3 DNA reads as TGTGCCAGCAGCCAAGTTGGAATTGGTGGCTACACCTTC. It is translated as CASSQVGIGGYTF.